Listed here is a single TCR beta chain. The CDR3 totals 13 residues. J was trimmed by 4 bases and V by 5 bases; bases with no gene match: 4. Germline CDR1 is SEHNR and CDR2 is FQNEAQ (reference sequence). Per the study methods: From reference gene primer amplification, estimates of nucleated cell counts were derived. TCRdb's table, derived via immunoSEQ multiplex PCR, lists solely in-frame clones and lacks some. The DNA gave D and trimming, while V, J and clone size come from that table. The table has about 120,000 clones, roughly four fifths seen once. The source of the sample is a study of blood T cell repertoires in COVID-19.

What was sequenced was peripheral blood. This TCR came from a woman in her sixties or seventies with acute or convalescent COVID-19. The genes are TRBV7-9 and TRBJ2-5; 7 bases agree with TRBD1. CDR3: CASSETGPETQYF. The DNA for the CDR3 is TGTGCCAGCAGCGAGACAGGGCCAGAGACCCAGTACTTC.